The present T cell receptor (beta chain) was sequenced within a study of radiotherapy plus CTLA-4 blockade in lung cancer (dated by TCRdb to the late 2010s). Background for the entire study: Objective responses occurred in 18% of enrolled patients, and 30% to 35% achieved disease control. Here is what the overall study found, with its caveats: TCR clones derived from tumors expanded in peripheral blood after treatment with radiotherapy and ipilimumab. Early dynamic changes in blood T cell clones, together with increased serum interferon-beta after radiation, were reported as the strongest predictors of response.

Focal radiation therapy combined with CTLA-4 blockade (ipilimumab) was tested in patients with chemo-refractory metastatic non-small-cell lung cancer. Concerning this clone itself: No antigen is known for it. Qualities for individual bases were not recorded, and no much larger clone is one base off.

Library preparation employed the immunoSEQ multiplex PCR assay. The immuneACCESS repertoire file appears here via TCRdb, limited to in-frame rearrangements. These files lack a portion of the clones; in checked studies, under half of the deficit traces to unresolved V genes, and the cause of the others is not known. The sample table records about 29,000 clones; around four fifths of these occur just once. The ten largest clones represent approximately 25% of the sample. CDR3 length: 16 amino acids, cysteine to phenylalanine. The sequence is cut down to CDR3 DNA, 48 bases in frame from base 1. From a lookup of the germline V gene, CDR1 and CDR2 are SGHAT and FQNNGV. Trimming removed 0 bases from V and 9 bases from J; the gene matches leave 11 bases unexplained.

The TCR comes from a human donor with non-small cell lung cancer that progressed on radiotherapy plus ipilimumab. Source: peripheral blood, taken from a patient treated with radiotherapy plus ipilimumab. This chain joins TRBV11-2 to TRBJ2-1; 7 of the junction bases match TRBD1. CDR3 sequence: CASSLDRQGVGTEQFF. The bases read TGTGCCAGCAGCTTAGATCGACAGGGAGTCGGGACTGAGCAGTTCTTC.